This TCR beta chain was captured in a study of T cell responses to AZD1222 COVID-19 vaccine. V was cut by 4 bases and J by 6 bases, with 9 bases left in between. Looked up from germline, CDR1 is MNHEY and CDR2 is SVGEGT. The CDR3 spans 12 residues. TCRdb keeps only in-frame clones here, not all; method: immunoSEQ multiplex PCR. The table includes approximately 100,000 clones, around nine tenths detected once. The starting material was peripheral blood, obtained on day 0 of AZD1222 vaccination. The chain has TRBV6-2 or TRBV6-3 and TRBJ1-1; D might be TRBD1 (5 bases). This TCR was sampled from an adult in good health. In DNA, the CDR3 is TGTGCCAGCAGTTCTTGGGGGTCTGAAGCTTTCTTT. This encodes CASSSWGSEAFF.